There are a few counts of the clone carrying this T cell receptor (beta chain). Generated by immunoSEQ multiplex PCR, the TCRdb table keeps only in-frame clones and is missing some. The sample has approximately 73,000 clones, 90% to 95% seen once. This sample was included in a study of technical replicates of blood from several donors. The TCR was taken from a human donor in good health. Input material: T cells isolated from PBMCs.

CDR3 nucleotide sequence: TGTGCCAGCAGTGACGGTCCAGGGGGCTTTAAGAATGAGCAGTTCTTC. This encodes CASSDGPGGFKNEQFF. The chain employs TRBV6-1 and TRBJ2-1, with 8 bases matching TRBD1. The V gene end was trimmed by 3 bases and the J gene end by 7 bases; junction bases not matched to a gene: 11. The CDR3 has 16 amino acids. Germline lookup yields CDR1 MNHNS and CDR2 SASEGT.